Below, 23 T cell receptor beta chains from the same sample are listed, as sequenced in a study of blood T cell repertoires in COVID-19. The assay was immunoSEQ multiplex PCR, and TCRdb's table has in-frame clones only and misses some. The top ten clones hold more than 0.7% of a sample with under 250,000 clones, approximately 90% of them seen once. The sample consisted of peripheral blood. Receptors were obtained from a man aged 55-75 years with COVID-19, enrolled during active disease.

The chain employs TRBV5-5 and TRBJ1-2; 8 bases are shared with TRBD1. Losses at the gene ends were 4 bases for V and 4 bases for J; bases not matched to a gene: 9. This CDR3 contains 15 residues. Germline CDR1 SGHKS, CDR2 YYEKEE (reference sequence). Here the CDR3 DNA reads TGTGCCAGCAGCCCCGAACAGGGGGTGGGCTATGGCTACACCTTC. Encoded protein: CASSPEQGVGYGYTF. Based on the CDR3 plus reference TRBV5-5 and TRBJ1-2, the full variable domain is DAGVTQSPTHLIKTRGQQVTLRCSPISGHKSVSWYQQVLGQGPQFIFQYYEKEERGRGNFPDRFSARQFPNYSSELNVNALLLGDSALYLCASSPEQGVGYGYTFGSGTRLTVV.

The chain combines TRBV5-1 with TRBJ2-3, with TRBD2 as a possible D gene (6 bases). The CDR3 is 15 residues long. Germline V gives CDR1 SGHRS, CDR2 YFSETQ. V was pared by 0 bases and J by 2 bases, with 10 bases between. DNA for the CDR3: TGCGCCAGCAGCTTGGTTCCGGGAGTCACAGATACGCAGTATTTT. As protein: CASSLVPGVTDTQYF.

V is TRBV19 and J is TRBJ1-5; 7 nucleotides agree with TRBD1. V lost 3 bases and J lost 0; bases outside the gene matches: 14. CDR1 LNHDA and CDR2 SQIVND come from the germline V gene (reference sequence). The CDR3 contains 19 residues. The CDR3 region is CASSIEGAGVTYSNQPQHF. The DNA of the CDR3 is TGTGCCAGTAGTATCGAGGGGGCAGGGGTGACTTATAGCAATCAGCCCCAGCATTTT.

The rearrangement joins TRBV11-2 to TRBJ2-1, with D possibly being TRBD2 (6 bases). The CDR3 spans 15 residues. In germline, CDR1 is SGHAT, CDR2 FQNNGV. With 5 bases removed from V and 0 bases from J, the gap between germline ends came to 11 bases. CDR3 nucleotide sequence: TGTGCCAGCAGCCGGGACTTCAGCTCCTACAATGAGCAGTTCTTC. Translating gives CASSRDFSSYNEQFF. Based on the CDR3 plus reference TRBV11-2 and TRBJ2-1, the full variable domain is EAGVAQSPRYKIIEKRQSVAFWCNPISGHATLYWYQQILGQGPKLLIQFQNNGVVDDSQLPKDRFSAERLKGVDSTLKIQPAKLEDSAVYLCASSRDFSSYNEQFFGPGTRLTVL.

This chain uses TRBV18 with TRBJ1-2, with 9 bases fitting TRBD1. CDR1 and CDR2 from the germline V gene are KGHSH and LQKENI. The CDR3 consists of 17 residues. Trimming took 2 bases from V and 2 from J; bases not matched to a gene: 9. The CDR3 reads CASSPFPPGQGNYGYTF. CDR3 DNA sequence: TGTGCCAGCTCACCATTCCCCCCGGGACAGGGCAACTATGGCTACACCTTC.

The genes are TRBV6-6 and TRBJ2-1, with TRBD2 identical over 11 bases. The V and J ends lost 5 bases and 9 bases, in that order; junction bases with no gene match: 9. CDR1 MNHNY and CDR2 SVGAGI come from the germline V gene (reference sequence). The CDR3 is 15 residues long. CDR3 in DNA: TGTGCCAGCAGTGTGAGTAGCGGGGGGGCTGGTGAGCAGTTCTTC. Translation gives CASSVSSGGAGEQFF.

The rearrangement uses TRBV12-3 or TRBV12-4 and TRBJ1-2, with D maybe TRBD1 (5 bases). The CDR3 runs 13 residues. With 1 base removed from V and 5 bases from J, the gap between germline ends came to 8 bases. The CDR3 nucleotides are TGTGCCAGCAGTTTAGGTCGACAGTATGGCTACACCTTC. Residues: CASSLGRQYGYTF.

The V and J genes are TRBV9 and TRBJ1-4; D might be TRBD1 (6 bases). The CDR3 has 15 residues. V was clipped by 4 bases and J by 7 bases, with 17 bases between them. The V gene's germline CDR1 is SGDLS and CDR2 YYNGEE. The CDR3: CASSPFGTPLEKLFF. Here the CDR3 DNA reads TGTGCCAGCAGCCCTTTCGGGACACCCCTTGAAAAACTGTTTTTT.

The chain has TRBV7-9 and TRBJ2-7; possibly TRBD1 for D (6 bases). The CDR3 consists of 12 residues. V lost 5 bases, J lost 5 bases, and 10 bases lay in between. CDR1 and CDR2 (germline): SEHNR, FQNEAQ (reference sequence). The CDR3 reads CASSITGNEQYF. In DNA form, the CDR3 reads TGTGCCAGCAGCATTACAGGGAACGAGCAGTACTTC.

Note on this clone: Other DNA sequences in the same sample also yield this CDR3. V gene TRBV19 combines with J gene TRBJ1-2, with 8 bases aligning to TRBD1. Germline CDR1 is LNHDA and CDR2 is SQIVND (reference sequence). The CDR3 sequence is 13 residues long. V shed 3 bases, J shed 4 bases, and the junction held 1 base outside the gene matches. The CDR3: CASSIGQGYGYTF. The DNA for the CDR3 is TGTGCCAGTAGTATCGGACAGGGCTATGGCTACACCTTC. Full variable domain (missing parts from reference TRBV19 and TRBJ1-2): DGGITQSPKYLFRKEGQNVTLSCEQNLNHDAMYWYRQDPGQGLRLIYYSQIVNDFQKGDIAEGYSVSREKKESFPLTVTSAQKNPTAFYLCASSIGQGYGYTFGSGTRLTVV.

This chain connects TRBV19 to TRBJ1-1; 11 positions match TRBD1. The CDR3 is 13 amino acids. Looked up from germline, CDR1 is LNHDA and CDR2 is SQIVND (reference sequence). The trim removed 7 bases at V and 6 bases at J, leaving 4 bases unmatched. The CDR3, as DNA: TGTGCCAGTAACGGACAGGGGGCGGCTGAAGCTTTCTTT. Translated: CASNGQGAAEAFF.

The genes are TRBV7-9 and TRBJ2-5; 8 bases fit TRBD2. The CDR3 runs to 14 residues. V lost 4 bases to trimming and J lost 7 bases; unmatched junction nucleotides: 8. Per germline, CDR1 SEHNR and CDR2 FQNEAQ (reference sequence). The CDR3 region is CASSYRGRSTTQYF. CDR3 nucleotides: TGTGCCAGCAGCTATCGCGGGAGGTCGACGACCCAGTACTTC.

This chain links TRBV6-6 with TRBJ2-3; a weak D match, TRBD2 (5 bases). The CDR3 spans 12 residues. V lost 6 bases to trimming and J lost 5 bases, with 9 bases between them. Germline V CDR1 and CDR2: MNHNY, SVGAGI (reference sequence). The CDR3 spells CASSLGGDTQYF. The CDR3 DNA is TGTGCCAGCAGCCTAGGAGGAGATACGCAGTATTTT.

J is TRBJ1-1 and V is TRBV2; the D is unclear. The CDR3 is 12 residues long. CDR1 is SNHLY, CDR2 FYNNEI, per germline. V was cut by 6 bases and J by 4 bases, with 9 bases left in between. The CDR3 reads CASRGEGTEAFF. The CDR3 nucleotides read TGTGCCAGCAGGGGAGAAGGCACTGAAGCTTTCTTT.

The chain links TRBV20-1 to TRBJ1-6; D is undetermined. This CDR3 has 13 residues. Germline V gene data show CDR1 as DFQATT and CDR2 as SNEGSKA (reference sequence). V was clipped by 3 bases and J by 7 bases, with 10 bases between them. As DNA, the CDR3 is TGCAGTGCTAGTCCGAGACAAAATTCACCCCTCCACTTT. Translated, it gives CSASPRQNSPLHF.

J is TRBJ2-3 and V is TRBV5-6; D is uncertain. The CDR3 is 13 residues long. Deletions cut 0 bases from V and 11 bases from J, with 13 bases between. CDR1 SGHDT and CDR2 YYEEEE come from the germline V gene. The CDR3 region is CASSLAGPGGQYF. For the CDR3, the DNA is TGTGCCAGCAGCTTGGCCGGCCCGGGTGGGCAGTATTTT.

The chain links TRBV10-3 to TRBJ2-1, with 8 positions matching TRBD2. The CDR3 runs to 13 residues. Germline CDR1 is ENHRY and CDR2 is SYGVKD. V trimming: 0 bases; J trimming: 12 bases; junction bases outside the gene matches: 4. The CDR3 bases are TGTGCCATCAGTGAGTCAGGAGCGGGGGTGCAGTTCTTC. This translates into CAISESGAGVQFF.

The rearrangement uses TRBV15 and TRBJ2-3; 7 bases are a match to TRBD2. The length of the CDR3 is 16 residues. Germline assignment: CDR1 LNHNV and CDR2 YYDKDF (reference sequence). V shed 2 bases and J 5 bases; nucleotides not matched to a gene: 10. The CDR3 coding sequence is TGTGCCACCAGCAGACCCGGGACGTCGGGGGGAGATACGCAGTATTTT. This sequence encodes CATSRPGTSGGDTQYF.

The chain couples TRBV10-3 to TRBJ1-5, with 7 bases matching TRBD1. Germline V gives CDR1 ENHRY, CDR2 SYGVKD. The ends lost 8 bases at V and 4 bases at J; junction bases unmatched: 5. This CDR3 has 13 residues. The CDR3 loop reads CAIGDRENQPQHF. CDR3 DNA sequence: TGTGCCATCGGAGACAGGGAGAATCAGCCCCAGCATTTT.

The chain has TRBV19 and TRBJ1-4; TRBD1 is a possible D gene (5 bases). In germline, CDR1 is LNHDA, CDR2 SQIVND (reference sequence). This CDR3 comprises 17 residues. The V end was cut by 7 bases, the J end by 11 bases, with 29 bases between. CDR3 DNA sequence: TGTGCCAGTACCAATCCGGGGGGACCCTTAGAGCGTGCTAAACTGTTTTTT. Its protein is CASTNPGGPLERAKLFF.

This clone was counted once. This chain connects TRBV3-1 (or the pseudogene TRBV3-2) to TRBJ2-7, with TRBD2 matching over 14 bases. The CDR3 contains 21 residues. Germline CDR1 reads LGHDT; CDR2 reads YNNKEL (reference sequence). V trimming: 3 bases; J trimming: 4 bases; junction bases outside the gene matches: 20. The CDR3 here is CASSHSGRTSGGTRFYYEQYF. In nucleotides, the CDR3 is TGTGCCAGCAGCCACTCCGGGCGGACTAGCGGGGGGACCCGCTTTTATTACGAGCAGTACTTC.

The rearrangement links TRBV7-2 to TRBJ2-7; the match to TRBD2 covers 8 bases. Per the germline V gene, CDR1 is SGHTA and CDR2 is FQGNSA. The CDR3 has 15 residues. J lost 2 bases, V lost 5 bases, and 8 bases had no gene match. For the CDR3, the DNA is TGTGCCAGCAGCACGAGCCCGGGACTAGCCTACGAGCAGTACTTC. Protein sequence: CASSTSPGLAYEQYF. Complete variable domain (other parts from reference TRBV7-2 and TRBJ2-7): GAGVSQSPSNKVTEKGKDVELRCDPISGHTALYWYRQSLGQGLEFLIYFQGNSAPDKSGLPSDRFSAERTGGSVSTLTIQRTQQEDSAVYLCASSTSPGLAYEQYFGPGTRLTVT.

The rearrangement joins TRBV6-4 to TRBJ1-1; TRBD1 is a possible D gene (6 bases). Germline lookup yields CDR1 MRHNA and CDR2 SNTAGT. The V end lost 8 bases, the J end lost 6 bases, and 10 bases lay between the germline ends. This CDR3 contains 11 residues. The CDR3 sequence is CASWGGPEAFF. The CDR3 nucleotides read TGTGCCAGCTGGGGGGGCCCTGAAGCTTTCTTT.